This T cell receptor (beta chain) originates from a study of T-cell reconstitution after alpha-beta-depleted transplantation in children. The germline V gene has CDR1 SGDLS and CDR2 YYNGEE. The V end lost 0 bases, the J end lost 5 bases, and 21 bases lay between the germline ends. This CDR3 is built from 17 residues. Unique molecular identifiers were built into the TCRbeta library. TCRdb recomputed calls from the PCR reads with MiXCR, one row per CDR3 protein. The top ten hold 2% to 3% of the sample, which has 260,000 or so distinct CDR3 sequences, 12% seen once. This clonotype appeared many times. The sample was PBMCs from the stem cell graft donor, taken from the stem cell graft. The clonotype comes from a human donor who donated a stem cell graft to a child with acute lymphoblastic leukemia. The J gene is TRBJ2-7, the V gene TRBV9, with D perhaps given as TRBD1 or TRBD2 (5 bases each). CDR3 in DNA: TGTGCCAGCAGCGTAGATGGGGGAGCGCGGAGTACCCACGAGCAGTACTTC. Its translation is CASSVDGGARSTHEQYF.